The 3 T cell receptor beta chains presented below share a single source sample, sequenced in a study of Graves' ophthalmopathy and Graves' hyperthyroidism. Amplification targeted the TCR beta CDR3 regions, with RNA transcripts as the source material. Second-round multiplex PCR came after a first-round RT-PCR that employed HTBI primers. Via MiXCR, TCRdb re-called the multiplex PCR reads, giving one row per CDR3 protein. There are 400,000 or so distinct CDR3 sequences in the sample; approximately 18% occur only once, and around 2.4% lies in the top ten. Source material: peripheral blood. Source of these receptors: an adult woman with stable Graves' hyperthyroidism.

This clonotype turned up a few times. In DNA, the CDR3 is TGTGCCACCCGCGGGAGGTTCTCCTACGAGCAGTACTTC. Translating gives CATRGRFSYEQYF. The rearrangement uses TRBV19 and TRBJ2-7, with 8 bases aligning to TRBD2. This CDR3 contains 13 residues. The junction had 5 bases not matched to a gene; V was cut back by 10 bases and J by 0 bases. Per germline, CDR1 LNHDA and CDR2 SQIVND (reference sequence).

In this sample, this clonotype turned up many times. The rearrangement uses TRBV6-1 and TRBJ2-7; D is ambiguous. Germline CDR1 reads MNHNS; CDR2 reads SASEGT. V was clipped by 1 base and J by 3 bases, with 16 bases between them. CDR3 length: 16 amino acids. CDR3 region: CASSEEHHTEFYEQYF. The CDR3 DNA sequence: TGTGCCAGCAGTGAAGAGCACCACACGGAATTCTACGAGCAGTACTTC.

This clonotype was observed many times. The V call is TRBV5-1, the J call TRBJ1-2, with TRBD1 identical over 12 bases. This CDR3 spans 18 amino acids. Per the germline V gene, CDR1 is SGHRS and CDR2 is YFSETQ. Trimming took 3 bases from V and 4 from J; bases not matched to a gene: 13. The CDR3 nucleotides read TGCGCCAGCAGCTCGATAGGGACAGGGGGCAGGATCGGCTATGGCTACACCTTC. It encodes CASSSIGTGGRIGYGYTF.